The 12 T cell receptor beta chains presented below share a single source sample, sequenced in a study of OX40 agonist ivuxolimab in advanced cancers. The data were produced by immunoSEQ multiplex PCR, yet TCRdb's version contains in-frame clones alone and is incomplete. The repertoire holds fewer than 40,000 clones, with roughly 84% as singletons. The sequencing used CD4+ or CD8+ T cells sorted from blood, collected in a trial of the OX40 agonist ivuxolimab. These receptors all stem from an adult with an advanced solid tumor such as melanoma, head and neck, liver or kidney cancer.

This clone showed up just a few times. For the CDR3, the DNA is TGTGCCAGCAGCTACAGACTAGCCATGACAGATACGCAGTATTTT. It specifies CASSYRLAMTDTQYF. The chain carries TRBV11-1 and TRBJ2-3, with 7 positions matching TRBD2. The V gene end was trimmed by 4 bases and the J gene end by 3 bases; junction bases not matched to a gene: 7. CDR3 size: 15 residues. Germline V gene lookup returns CDR1 SGHAT and CDR2 FQDESV (reference sequence).

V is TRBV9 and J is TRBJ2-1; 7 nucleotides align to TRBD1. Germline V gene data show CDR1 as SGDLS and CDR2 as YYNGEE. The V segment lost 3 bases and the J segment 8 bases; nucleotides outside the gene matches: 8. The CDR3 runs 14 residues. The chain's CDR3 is CASSASNRGDEQFF. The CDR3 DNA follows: TGTGCCAGCAGCGCTTCAAACAGGGGTGATGAGCAGTTCTTC.

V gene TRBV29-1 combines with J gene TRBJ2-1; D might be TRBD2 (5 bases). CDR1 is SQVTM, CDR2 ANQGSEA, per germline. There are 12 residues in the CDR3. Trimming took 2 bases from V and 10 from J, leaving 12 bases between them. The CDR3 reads CSVETRRGEQFF. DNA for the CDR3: TGCAGCGTTGAAACACGCCGCGGGGAGCAGTTCTTC.

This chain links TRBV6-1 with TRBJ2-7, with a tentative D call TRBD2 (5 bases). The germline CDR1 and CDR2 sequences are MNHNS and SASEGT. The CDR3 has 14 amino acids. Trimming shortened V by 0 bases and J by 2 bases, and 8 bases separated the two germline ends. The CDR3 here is CASSEAKGAYEQYF. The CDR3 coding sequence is TGTGCCAGCAGTGAAGCTAAGGGAGCCTACGAGCAGTACTTC.

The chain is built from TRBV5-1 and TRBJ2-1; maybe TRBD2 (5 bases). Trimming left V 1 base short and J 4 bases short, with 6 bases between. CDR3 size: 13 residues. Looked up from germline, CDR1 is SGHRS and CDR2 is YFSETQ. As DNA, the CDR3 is TGCGCCAGCAGCTTGACTAGATACAATGAGCAGTTCTTC. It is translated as CASSLTRYNEQFF.

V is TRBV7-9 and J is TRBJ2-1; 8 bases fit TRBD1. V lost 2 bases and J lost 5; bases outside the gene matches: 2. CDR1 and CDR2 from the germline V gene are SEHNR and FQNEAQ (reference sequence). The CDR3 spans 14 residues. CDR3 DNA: TGTGCCAGCAGCTTAATGACAGGGGACAATGAGCAGTTCTTC. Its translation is CASSLMTGDNEQFF.

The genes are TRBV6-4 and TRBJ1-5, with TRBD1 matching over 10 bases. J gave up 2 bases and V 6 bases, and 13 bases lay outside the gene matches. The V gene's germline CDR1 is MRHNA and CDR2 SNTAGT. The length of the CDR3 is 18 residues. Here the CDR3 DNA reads TGTGCCAGCAGAGGCAGACAGGGGGCCGGGCGGGGCAATCAGCCCCAGCATTTT. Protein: CASRGRQGAGRGNQPQHF.

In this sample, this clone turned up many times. The CDR3 DNA is TGTGCCAGCAGCTTAAACGGGCACCAGCCCCAGCATTTT. Amino acids: CASSLNGHQPQHF. The chain links TRBV11-2 to TRBJ1-5, with D hard to call. Germline V gene sequence: CDR1 SGHAT, CDR2 FQNNGV. The CDR3 loop spans 13 amino acids. Trimming cost V 2 bases and J 7 bases, with 9 bases left between them.

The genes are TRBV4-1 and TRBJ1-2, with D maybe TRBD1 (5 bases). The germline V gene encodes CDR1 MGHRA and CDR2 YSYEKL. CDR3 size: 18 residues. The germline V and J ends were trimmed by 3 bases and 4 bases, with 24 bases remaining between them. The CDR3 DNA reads TGCGCCAGCAGCCAGGGTTCCGGGACGGGACTTGAGGGCTATGGCTACACCTTC. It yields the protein CASSQGSGTGLEGYGYTF.

The CDR3 loop reads CASSLYPRLAGASDYYEQYF. DNA for the CDR3: TGTGCCAGCAGTTTATACCCCCGGCTAGCGGGGGCTTCGGACTACTACGAGCAGTACTTC. The chain couples TRBV27 to TRBJ2-7; 10 nucleotides align to TRBD2. Trimming took 1 base from V and 3 from J; bases not matched to a gene: 18. The CDR3 loop spans 20 amino acids. In germline, CDR1 is MNHEY, CDR2 SMNVEV (reference sequence).

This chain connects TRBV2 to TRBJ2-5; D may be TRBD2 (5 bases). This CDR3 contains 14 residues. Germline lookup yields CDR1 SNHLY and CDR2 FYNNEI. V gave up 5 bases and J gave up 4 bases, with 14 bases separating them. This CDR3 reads CASSYGVDAETQYF. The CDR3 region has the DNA TGTGCCAGCAGTTACGGGGTGGATGCAGAGACCCAGTACTTC.

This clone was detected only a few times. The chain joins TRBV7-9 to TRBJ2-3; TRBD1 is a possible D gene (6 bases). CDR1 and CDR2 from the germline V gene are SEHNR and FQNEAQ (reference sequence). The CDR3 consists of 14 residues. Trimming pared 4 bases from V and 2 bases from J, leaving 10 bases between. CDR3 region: CASSSTGYTDTQYF. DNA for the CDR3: TGTGCCAGCAGCTCCACAGGGTACACAGATACGCAGTATTTT.